This is a list of T cell receptor beta chains from one sample in a study of blood T cell repertoires in COVID-19. Method: immunoSEQ multiplex PCR; TCRdb's copy keeps in-frame clones and lacks some. Of about 270,000 clones in the sample, approximately 89% were seen once. Sequenced material: PBMCs or T cells enriched from blood (not recorded which). These TCRs come from a man in his forties who had been exposed to COVID-19. Both conserved end residues are part of each CDR3. A D gene is named only where the DNA matches it firmly. The size of a clone is reported for some rows only, either as once, few or many, or as a class for expanded clones.

- TRBJ2-3 TRBD2 TRBV28 TGTGCCAGCAGTTTAGCTAGCGGGAGGAGAGATACGCAGTATTTT CASSLASGRRDTQYF
- TRBJ1-2 TRBD1 TRBV11-2 TGTGCCAGCTTCGGACAGGGGGCTAGGGGCTACACCTTC CASFGQGARGYTF
- TRBJ2-7 TRBD2 TRBV12-3/TRBV12-4 TGTGCCAGCTCCGGGACTAGCGCTTGGGAGCAGTACTTC CASSGTSAWEQYF
- TRBJ2-7 - TRBV7-9 TGTGCCAGCAGCACGGACATCCGCTACGAGCAGTACTTC CASSTDIRYEQYF
- TRBJ1-2 TRBD1 TRBV28 TGTGCCAGCAGTAGACAGGGTATAATCTATGGCTACACCTTC CASSRQGIIYGYTF
- TRBJ1-4 - TRBV5-3 TGTGCCAGAAGCCGGGAGAGGACTAATGAAAAACTGTTTTTT CARSRERTNEKLFF
- TRBJ2-3 - TRBV12-3/TRBV12-4 TGTGCCAGCAGTGCGCAGGGGGATACGCAGTATTTT CASSAQGDTQYF
- TRBJ2-2 TRBD2 TRBV2 TGTGCCAGCAGTGAAGCGGGTAGCGGGAGAGGAACCGGGGAGCTGTTTTTT CASSEAGSGRGTGELFF
- TRBJ1-6 TRBD1 TRBV18 TGTGCACACTTGAAAGGGGGCAGATCATATAATTCACCCCTCCACTTT CAHLKGGRSYNSPLHF
- TRBJ1-6 - TRBV5-1 TGCGCCAGCAGCTTTTCCAGGGCTAATTCACCCCTCCACTTT CASSFSRANSPLHF
- TRBJ2-7 - TRBV28 TGTGCCAGCAGTTCCTCACAGACACGCTACGAGCAGTACTTC CASSSSQTRYEQYF
- TRBJ2-1 TRBD2 TRBV30 TGTGCCTGGAGTGGAGCGGGAGTCGTTTCGGTCAATGAGCAGTTCTTC CAWSGAGVVSVNEQFF
- TRBJ1-3 - TRBV30 TGTGCCTTATCAGGGTCTGGAAACACCATATATTTT CALSGSGNTIYF
- TRBJ2-1 - TRBV19 TGTGCCAGTAGTCCCGGAGCACAAGCCTACAATGAGCAGTTCTTC CASSPGAQAYNEQFF
- TRBJ1-1 TRBD1 TRBV9 TGTGCCAGCAGCGTATCACAGACAGGGGGTCGTGAAGCTTTCTTT CASSVSQTGGREAFF
- TRBJ1-5 - TRBV15 TGTGCCACCAGCAGATTCCCACAGGGAAATCAGCCCCAGCATTTT CATSRFPQGNQPQHF
- TRBJ2-5 - TRBV24-1 TGTGCCACCAGTGATGGGGCCTTTGAGACCCAGTACTTC CATSDGAFETQYF
- TRBJ1-4 TRBD1 TRBV19 TGTGCCAGTAGTCCCAGGACAGGGGCTAATGAAAAACTGTTTTTT CASSPRTGANEKLFF
- TRBJ1-5 TRBD1 TRBV19 TGTGCCAGTAGTAGGGACAGTCCCAGCAATCAGCCCCAGCATTTT CASSRDSPSNQPQHF
- TRBJ1-5 TRBD1 TRBV6-1 TGTGCCAGCAGTGAAGCGGGGACAGATCAGCCCCAGCATTTT CASSEAGTDQPQHF
- TRBJ2-1 TRBD2 TRBV10-1 TGCGCCAGCAGTGAGGGGTCGGGAGGGCCGATGTGGAATGAGCAGTTCTTC CASSEGSGGPMWNEQFF
- TRBJ2-5 TRBD2 TRBV6-6 TGTGCCAGCAGTCATCTGACTAGCGGGATCTTAAAAGAGACCCAGTACTTC CASSHLTSGILKETQYF
- TRBJ1-2 - TRBV6-5 TGTGCCAGCAGTTCCGGGGCTAACTATGGCTACACCTTC CASSSGANYGYTF
- TRBJ2-4 TRBD1 TRBV5-1 TGCGCCAGCAGCTTGGAGGGACAGACGAACATTCAGTACTTC CASSLEGQTNIQYF
- TRBJ2-1 - TRBV18 TGTGCCAGCTCACCGACAGGTTTCGACAATGAGCAGTTCTTC CASSPTGFDNEQFF
once TRBJ2-5 TRBD2 TRBV5-6 TGTGCCAGCAGCGCGGGACTAGCGGGAGGCCCCCAGCAAGAGACCCAGTACTTC CASSAGLAGGPQQETQYF
few TRBJ2-7 - TRBV14 TGTGCCAGCAGTCCGACAGGTATCGAGCAGTACTTC CASSPTGIEQYF
- TRBJ2-2 - TRBV6-4 TGTGCCAGCAGTGAAGTCGGTTCCGCGAACACCGGGGAGCTGTTTTTT CASSEVGSANTGELFF
- TRBJ2-3 TRBD1 TRBV4-3 TGCGCCAGCAGCCAAGCCACGACAGGGGGATATGGAGATACGCAGTATTTT CASSQATTGGYGDTQYF
once TRBJ2-1 TRBD2 TRBV10-1 TGCGCCAGCAGCACCGGACTAGCGGGAGGTAATGAGCAGTTCTTC CASSTGLAGGNEQFF
- TRBJ2-1 - TRBV15 TGTGCCACCAGCTTTCATCGGGGGTCCTACAATGAGCAGTTCTTC CATSFHRGSYNEQFF
- TRBJ1-2 TRBD1 TRBV13 TGTGCCAGCAGCGCCGGGACAGGGAATGTCTATGGCTACACCTTC CASSAGTGNVYGYTF
few TRBJ1-1 - TRBV12-3/TRBV12-4 TGTGCCAGCAGTTTCTCCACTGAAGCTTTCTTT CASSFSTEAFF
- TRBJ1-2 - TRBV29-1 TGCAGCGTTCGGCAGGTACAAAACTATGGCTACACCTTC CSVRQVQNYGYTF
- TRBJ2-2 - TRBV7-3 TGTGCCAGCAGCTTAATCCTCCCCGGGGAGCTGTTTTTT CASSLILPGELFF
- TRBJ2-1 - TRBV7-7 TGTGCTAGCAGCTTAGGGGTTGGCAGCGGTACCTACAATGAGCAGTTCTTC CASSLGVGSGTYNEQFF
- TRBJ1-2 TRBD1 TRBV24-1 TGTGCCACCAGTGATGACAGGGGGCGGGCTAATGGCTACACCTTC CATSDDRGRANGYTF
- TRBJ1-2 - TRBV6-5 TGTGCCAGCAAGAGTGGGGGGGTAAATCATGGCTACACCTTC CASKSGGVNHGYTF